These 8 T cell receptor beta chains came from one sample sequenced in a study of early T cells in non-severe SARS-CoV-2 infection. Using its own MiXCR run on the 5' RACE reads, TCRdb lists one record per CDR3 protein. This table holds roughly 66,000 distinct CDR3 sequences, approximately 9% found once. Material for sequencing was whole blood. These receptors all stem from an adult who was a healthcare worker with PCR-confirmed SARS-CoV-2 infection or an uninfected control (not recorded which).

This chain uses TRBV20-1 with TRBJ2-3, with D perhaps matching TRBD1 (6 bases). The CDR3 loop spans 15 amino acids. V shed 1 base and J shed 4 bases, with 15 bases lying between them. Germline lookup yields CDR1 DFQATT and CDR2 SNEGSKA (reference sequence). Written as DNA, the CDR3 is TGCAGTGCTAGAGCCCTCATAGGGGGTTCAGATACGCAGTATTTT. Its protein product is CSARALIGGSDTQYF.

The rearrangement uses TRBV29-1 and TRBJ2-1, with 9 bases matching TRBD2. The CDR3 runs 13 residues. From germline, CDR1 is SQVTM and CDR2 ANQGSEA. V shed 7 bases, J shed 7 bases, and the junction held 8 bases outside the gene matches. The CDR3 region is CSGGRALGNEQFF. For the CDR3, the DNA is TGCAGCGGCGGGAGGGCCCTCGGGAATGAGCAGTTCTTC.

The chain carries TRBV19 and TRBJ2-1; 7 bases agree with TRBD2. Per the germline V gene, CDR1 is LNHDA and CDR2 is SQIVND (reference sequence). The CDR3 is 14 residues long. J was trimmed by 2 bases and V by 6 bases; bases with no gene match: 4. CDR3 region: CASSGRYTYNEQFF. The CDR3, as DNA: TGTGCCAGTAGCGGGAGGTATACCTACAATGAGCAGTTCTTC. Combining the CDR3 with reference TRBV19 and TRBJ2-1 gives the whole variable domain DGGITQSPKYLFRKEGQNVTLSCEQNLNHDAMYWYRQDPGQGLRLIYYSQIVNDFQKGDIAEGYSVSREKKESFPLTVTSAQKNPTAFYLCASSGRYTYNEQFFGPGTRLTVL.

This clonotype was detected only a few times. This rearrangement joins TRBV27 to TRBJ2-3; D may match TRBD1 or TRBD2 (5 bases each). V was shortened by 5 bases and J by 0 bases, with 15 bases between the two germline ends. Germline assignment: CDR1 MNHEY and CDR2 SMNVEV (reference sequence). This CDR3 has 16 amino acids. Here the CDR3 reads CASSELGDASTDTQYF. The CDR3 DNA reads TGTGCCAGCAGTGAGTTGGGGGACGCAAGCACAGATACGCAGTATTTT.

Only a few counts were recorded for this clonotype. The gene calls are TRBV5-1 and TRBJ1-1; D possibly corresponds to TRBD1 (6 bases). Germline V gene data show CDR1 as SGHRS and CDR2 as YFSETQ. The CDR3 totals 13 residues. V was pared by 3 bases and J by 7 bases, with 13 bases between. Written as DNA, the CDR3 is TGCGCCAGCAGCTGGGGGGCGCGGGGTGAAGCTTTCTTT. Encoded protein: CASSWGARGEAFF.

The CDR3 here is CASSEDRASPLHF. As DNA, the CDR3 is TGTGCCAGCAGCGAAGACAGGGCCTCACCCCTCCACTTT. This chain connects TRBV9 to TRBJ1-6, with 7 bases matching TRBD1. In germline, CDR1 is SGDLS, CDR2 YYNGEE. The CDR3 length is 13 residues. V lost 3 bases, J lost 10 bases, and 4 bases stayed unmatched.

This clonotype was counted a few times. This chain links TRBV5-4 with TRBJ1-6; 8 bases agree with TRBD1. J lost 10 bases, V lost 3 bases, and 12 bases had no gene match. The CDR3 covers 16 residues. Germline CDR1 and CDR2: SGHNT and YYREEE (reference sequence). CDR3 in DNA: TGTGCCAGCAGCTCGAGGACAGGGCAGATCGAATCACCCCTCCACTTT. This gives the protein CASSSRTGQIESPLHF.

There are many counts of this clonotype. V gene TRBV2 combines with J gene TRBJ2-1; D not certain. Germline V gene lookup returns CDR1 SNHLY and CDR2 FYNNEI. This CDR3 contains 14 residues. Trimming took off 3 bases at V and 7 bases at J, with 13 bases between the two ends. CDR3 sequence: CASSENLARNEQFF. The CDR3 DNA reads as TGTGCCAGCAGTGAGAATTTGGCGCGGAATGAGCAGTTCTTC.